The 19 T cell receptor beta chains listed next were all sequenced from one sample in a study of blood T cell repertoires in COVID-19. Data came from immunoSEQ multiplex PCR; TCRdb stores just in-frame clones and leaves some out. This sample carries roughly 290,000 clones, roughly 88% of them seen once, and the ten largest clones take 2.2%. Sequencing was performed on PBMCs or T cells enriched from blood (not recorded which). These receptors were taken from a man aged 30 to 45 who had recovered from COVID-19.

The rearrangement uses TRBV19 and TRBJ1-6; TRBD1 matches at 7 bases. Germline-derived CDR1 and CDR2 are LNHDA and SQIVND (reference sequence). Trimming took 4 bases from V and 6 from J; bases not matched to a gene: 15. This CDR3 is built from 18 residues. The CDR3 DNA sequence: TGTGCCAGTAGTACGCCAAACAGGGGAGGTAATCTTAATTCACCCCTCCACTTT. It translates to CASSTPNRGGNLNSPLHF.

The V call is TRBV7-8, the J call TRBJ2-2; maybe TRBD2 (5 bases). The germline CDR1 and CDR2 sequences are SGHVS and FQNEAQ. The CDR3 spans 14 residues. Trimming took 3 bases from V and 6 from J, leaving 11 bases between them. The CDR3, as DNA: TGTGCCAGCAGCTTGGTGACTATTGCCGGGGAGCTGTTTTTT. It is translated as CASSLVTIAGELFF.

The chain links TRBV4-2 to TRBJ1-1, with 8 bases matching TRBD1. This CDR3 spans 16 amino acids. V was clipped by 2 bases and J by 2 bases; unmatched bases: 7. Germline lookup yields CDR1 LGHNA and CDR2 YNFKEQ. DNA for the CDR3: TGTGCCAGCAGCCAATCAGGGGGCTACTCAAACACTGAAGCTTTCTTT. Its protein is CASSQSGGYSNTEAFF.

The genes are TRBV7-9 and TRBJ2-7; 7 nucleotides match TRBD2. The germline gives CDR1 SEHNR, CDR2 FQNEAQ (reference sequence). The junction had 3 bases not matched to a gene; V was cut back by 5 bases and J by 5 bases. The CDR3 sequence is 12 residues long. The CDR3 loop is CASSPGRDEQYF. In nucleotides, the CDR3 is TGTGCCAGCAGCCCAGGGAGGGACGAGCAGTACTTC.

This clone was counted between two and nine times. The chain has TRBV7-2 and TRBJ2-1; 8 nucleotides match TRBD2. The CDR3 is 15 residues long. After removal of 6 bases from V and 3 bases from J, the junction contained 7 bases not matched to a gene. Germline values: CDR1 SGHTA, CDR2 FQGNSA. Here the CDR3 DNA reads TGTGCCAGCAGTTCCCTCGCGGGGGGCTACAATGAGCAGTTCTTC. Translated: CASSSLAGGYNEQFF.

The chain couples TRBV6-1 to TRBJ2-7; 9 positions match TRBD1. CDR1 and CDR2 (germline): MNHNS, SASEGT. V was clipped by 3 bases and J by 5 bases; unmatched bases: 14. This CDR3 region has 17 residues. The CDR3 spells CASSEYPAGQGGHEQYF. CDR3 nucleotides: TGTGCCAGCAGTGAGTATCCGGCGGGACAGGGAGGCCACGAGCAGTACTTC.

This chain joins TRBV6-4 and TRBJ1-2; TRBD1 matches 7 bases. With 10 bases clipped from V and 8 bases from J, the junction kept 16 bases outside the gene matches. Germline lookup yields CDR1 MRHNA and CDR2 SNTAGT. The CDR3 sequence is 14 residues long. The CDR3 DNA follows: TGTGCCAACTGTTTGTACCCGGGACAGTACGGCTACACCTTC. The encoded protein is CANCLYPGQYGYTF.

The rearrangement joins TRBV5-6 to TRBJ1-3; 8 bases line up with TRBD1. This CDR3 is built from 17 residues. With 3 bases clipped from V and 0 bases from J, the junction kept 8 bases outside the gene matches. From germline, CDR1 is SGHDT and CDR2 YYEEEE. The CDR3 reads CASSSPAGTGSGNTIYF. Written as DNA, the CDR3 is TGTGCCAGCAGCTCACCCGCCGGGACAGGCTCTGGAAACACCATATATTTT.

The J gene is TRBJ2-1, the V gene TRBV5-1; perhaps TRBD1 as D (5 bases). V gave up 2 bases and J gave up 10 bases, with 7 bases separating them. Germline V gives CDR1 SGHRS, CDR2 YFSETQ. There are 11 residues in the CDR3. Here the CDR3 DNA reads TGCGCCAGCAGCTTAAGGGGAGAGCAGTTCTTC. This encodes CASSLRGEQFF.

The V gene is TRBV11-2, the J gene TRBJ2-7; 10 bases fit TRBD2. V lost 1 base, J lost 0 bases, and 9 bases stayed unmatched. CDR1 is SGHAT, CDR2 FQNNGV, per germline. The CDR3 is 18 residues long. Written as DNA, the CDR3 is TGTGCCAGCAGCTTAGTTATATTTCCTAGCGGGGGCTCCTACGAGCAGTACTTC. It specifies CASSLVIFPSGGSYEQYF.

The chain employs TRBV3-1 (or the pseudogene TRBV3-2) and TRBJ1-2; the match to TRBD1 covers 12 bases. Germline V gene lookup returns CDR1 LGHDT and CDR2 YNNKEL (reference sequence). This CDR3 region has 13 residues. V shed 5 bases, J shed 8 bases, and the junction held 3 bases outside the gene matches. The CDR3 here is CASSAGTGGGYTF. The CDR3 region has the DNA TGTGCCAGCAGCGCCGGGACAGGGGGCGGCTACACCTTC.

This chain uses TRBV7-2 with TRBJ2-2; D possibly corresponds to TRBD2 (5 bases). Trimming shortened V by 5 bases and J by 7 bases, and 11 bases separated the two germline ends. Germline V gene sequence: CDR1 SGHTA, CDR2 FQGNSA. There are 13 residues in the CDR3. The CDR3 is CASSTRLHGELFF. DNA of the CDR3: TGTGCCAGCAGCACCAGACTACACGGGGAGCTGTTTTTT.

The chain combines TRBV19 with TRBJ1-6; no definite D call. The germline V and J ends were trimmed by 3 bases and 8 bases, with 11 bases remaining between them. The CDR3 length is 14 residues. The germline gives CDR1 LNHDA, CDR2 SQIVND (reference sequence). The CDR3 loop reads CASSIGGFDSPLHF. The CDR3 coding sequence is TGTGCCAGTAGTATTGGAGGGTTCGATTCACCCCTCCACTTT.

The chain employs TRBV6-2 or TRBV6-3 and TRBJ1-1; 8 bases are shared with TRBD1. The CDR3 sequence is 16 residues long. With V trimmed by 2 bases and J by 1 base, 6 bases remained unmatched. Germline V gene sequence: CDR1 MNHEY, CDR2 SVGEGT. CDR3 sequence reads: CASSYNPGGWNTEAFF. Here the CDR3 DNA reads TGTGCCAGCAGTTACAATCCAGGGGGCTGGAACACTGAAGCTTTCTTT.

In this sample, this clone turned up once. The chain is built from TRBV19 and TRBJ1-3, with D possibly TRBD1 on 5 matching bases. Germline assignment: CDR1 LNHDA and CDR2 SQIVND (reference sequence). The CDR3 covers 15 residues. V dropped 5 bases and J dropped 0 bases, with 11 bases sitting between them. In nucleotides, the CDR3 is TGTGCCAGTAGTCGTTCCAGGGACTCTGGAAACACCATATATTTT. It yields the protein CASSRSRDSGNTIYF.

The V and J genes are TRBV11-2 and TRBJ1-3; D is unclear. The germline V gene has CDR1 SGHAT and CDR2 FQNNGV. The CDR3 sequence is 15 residues long. Trimming shortened V by 0 bases and J by 2 bases, and 8 bases separated the two germline ends. CDR3 loop: CASSLEGRAGNTIYF. Written as DNA, the CDR3 is TGTGCCAGCAGCTTAGAGGGTCGGGCTGGAAACACCATATATTTT.

This chain links TRBV5-4 with TRBJ2-2, with D possibly TRBD2 on 5 matching bases. CDR3 length: 14 amino acids. Trimming removed 4 bases at V and 4 bases at J, with 11 bases between. Germline CDR1 reads SGHNT; CDR2 reads YYREEE (reference sequence). The CDR3 reads CASSDARATGELFF. CDR3 sequence (DNA): TGTGCCAGCAGCGACGCGCGGGCCACCGGGGAGCTGTTTTTT.

In the case of this clone: The sample holds other DNA sequences that translate to the same CDR3. The chain is built from TRBV7-2 and TRBJ2-1; the match to TRBD1 covers 8 bases. The CDR3 has 14 amino acids. Losses at the gene ends were 5 bases for V and 4 bases for J; bases not matched to a gene: 4. Looked up from germline, CDR1 is SGHTA and CDR2 is FQGNSA. This CDR3 is CASSPQGAYNEQFF. The CDR3 region has the DNA TGTGCCAGCAGCCCCCAGGGGGCATACAATGAGCAGTTCTTC.

This clone was detected only once. The chain is built from TRBV5-1 and TRBJ2-5; 7 bases fit TRBD1. CDR3 size: 14 residues. V lost 4 bases to trimming and J lost 0 bases; unmatched junction nucleotides: 3. Germline V gene sequence: CDR1 SGHRS, CDR2 YFSETQ. CDR3 residues: CASSLGTDQETQYF. The CDR3 nucleotides are TGCGCCAGCAGCCTCGGGACAGACCAAGAGACCCAGTACTTC.